This is a list of T cell receptor beta chains from one sample in a study of blood T cells in healthy people across ages. Using its own MiXCR run on the 5' RACE reads, TCRdb lists one record per CDR3 protein. The repertoire holds 710,000 or so distinct CDR3 sequences, with about 30% as singletons. The sequencing sample was made of blood. All receptors derive from an elderly woman in good health. Each CDR3 is given with its conserved first and last residue. A D gene is named only where the DNA matches it firmly. Clone size appears in some rows only: once, few, many, or a class for an expanded clone.

J gene: TRBJ1-5; D gene: -; V gene: TRBV5-4; clone size: -; CDR3 DNA: TGTGCCAGCAGCCTGGCGGGTAAGAATCAGCCCCAGCATTTT; CDR3 protein: CASSLAGKNQPQHF
J gene: TRBJ2-3; D gene: TRBD2; V gene: TRBV2; clone size: -; CDR3 DNA: TGTGCCAGCAGCTCCAAAAAGGGAGGGTCACACACAGATACGCAGTATTTT; CDR3 protein: CASSSKKGGSHTDTQYF
J gene: TRBJ2-1; D gene: TRBD1; V gene: TRBV6-6; clone size: once; CDR3 DNA: TGTGCCAGCAGTTACGGCGTAACAGGGGCCAATGAGCAGTTCTTC; CDR3 protein: CASSYGVTGANEQFF
J gene: TRBJ2-7; D gene: TRBD1; V gene: TRBV6-1; clone size: many; CDR3 DNA: TGTACCAGCAGTGAGGGACAGGGATATTACAAGCAGTACTTC; CDR3 protein: CTSSEGQGYYKQYF
J gene: TRBJ2-5; D gene: -; V gene: TRBV9; clone size: many; CDR3 DNA: TGTGCCAGCAGCGTATCTGGACAGAAACAAGAGACCCAGTACTTC; CDR3 protein: CASSVSGQKQETQYF
J gene: TRBJ1-6; D gene: -; V gene: TRBV9; clone size: -; CDR3 DNA: TGTGCCAGCAGCGTAGGAGCTAATTCACCCCTCCACTTT; CDR3 protein: CASSVGANSPLHF
J gene: TRBJ2-7; D gene: TRBD1; V gene: TRBV10-3; clone size: -; CDR3 DNA: TGTGCCATCAGTGACGGGACAGGGGGTTACGAGCAGTACTTC; CDR3 protein: CAISDGTGGYEQYF
J gene: TRBJ1-2; D gene: -; V gene: TRBV20-1; clone size: many; CDR3 DNA: TGCAGTGCTAGTGGGGGTGGGGTCTATGGCTACACCTTC; CDR3 protein: CSASGGGVYGYTF
J gene: TRBJ2-3; D gene: -; V gene: TRBV20-1; clone size: few; CDR3 DNA: TGCAGTGCTAGCCCACAGGGTTACACAGATACGCAGTATTTT; CDR3 protein: CSASPQGYTDTQYF
J gene: TRBJ2-2; D gene: -; V gene: TRBV15; clone size: -; CDR3 DNA: TGTGCCACCAGCAGAGATCGGGCCCGGGCCGGGGAGCTGTTTTTT; CDR3 protein: CATSRDRARAGELFF
J gene: TRBJ1-1; D gene: -; V gene: TRBV20-1; clone size: once; CDR3 DNA: TGCAGTGTTTGGGACCTCCCCCCTGAAGCTTTCTTT; CDR3 protein: CSVWDLPPEAFF